The clone carrying this T cell receptor beta chain has at least ten counts. Antigen specificity is unknown. This sample is drawn from a study of regulatory T cells in long-lasting Graves disease. Background on the study: Less than 3 months of antithyroid drugs had been taken by newly diagnosed Graves' patients. Study-wide findings and caveats: Persistent disease was characterized by preferential usage of TRBV28, TRBJ1-2 and TRBJ2-5. TCR diversity was lower in persistent Graves' patients than in newly diagnosed ones.

As to time point: newly diagnosed GD, antithyroid drugs for less than 3 months. PBMC RNA served as the TCR library source. Researchers made TCR beta libraries by using iRepertoire HTBI primers and running Arm-PCR on CDR3 regions. TCRdb independently ran MiXCR on the multiplex PCR reads; one entry per CDR3 protein. The sample carries around 360,000 distinct CDR3 sequences, around 16% recorded once. V shed 2 bases and J shed 5 bases, with 8 bases lying between them. Per the germline V gene, CDR1 is SGHKS and CDR2 is YYEKEE (reference sequence). CDR3 length: 12 residues. These data also featured in a second study, about T cells in Graves' hyperthyroidism and ophthalmopathy. That study reports: Progression to ophthalmopathy was predicted a median of roughly 6.5 months early.

This sequence joins TRBV5-5 and TRBJ2-7, with unresolved D. The sample consisted of peripheral blood mononuclear cells (PBMCs), taken at new diagnosis, from a patient treated with antithyroid drugs. This clonotype originated in a woman in her late teens or twenties with Graves disease. The CDR3 coding sequence is TGTGCCAGCAGCTTCCCTGTGAACGAGCAGTACTTC. Residues: CASSFPVNEQYF.